Listed here is a single T cell receptor beta chain. These data are taken from a study of blood T cell repertoires in COVID-19. Profiling relied on immunoSEQ multiplex PCR, and the TCRdb table lists in-frame clones only, not all of them. The data contain 100,000 or so clones, roughly 88% of them singletons. The sequence was collected from an older woman with acute or convalescent COVID-19. What was sequenced was peripheral blood.

The CDR3, as DNA: TGCGCCAGCAGCCTCCCCCCCGGGACACACACTGAAGCTTTCTTT. Translation: CASSLPPGTHTEAFF. The rearrangement uses TRBV10-2 and TRBJ1-1; tentatively, D is TRBD1 (6 bases). The CDR3 is 15 residues long. V lost 6 bases and J 3 bases, leaving 17 bases between the germline ends. Germline V lookup: CDR1 WSHSY, CDR2 SAAADI.